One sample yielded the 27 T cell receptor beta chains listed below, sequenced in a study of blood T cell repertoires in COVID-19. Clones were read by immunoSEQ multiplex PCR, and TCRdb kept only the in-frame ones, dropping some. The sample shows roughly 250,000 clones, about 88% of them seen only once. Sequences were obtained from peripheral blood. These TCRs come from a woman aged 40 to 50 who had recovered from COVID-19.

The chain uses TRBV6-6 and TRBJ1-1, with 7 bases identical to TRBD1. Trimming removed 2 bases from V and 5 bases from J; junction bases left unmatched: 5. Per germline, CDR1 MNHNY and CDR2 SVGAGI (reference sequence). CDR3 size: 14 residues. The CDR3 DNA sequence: TGTGCCAGCAGTTACGACCCCAGGGGGACTGAAGCTTTCTTT. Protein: CASSYDPRGTEAFF.

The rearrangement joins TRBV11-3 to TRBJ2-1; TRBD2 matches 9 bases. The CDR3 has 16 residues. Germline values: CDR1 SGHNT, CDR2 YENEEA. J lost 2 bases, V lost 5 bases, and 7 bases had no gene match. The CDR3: CASSRAAGGAYNEQFF. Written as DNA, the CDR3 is TGTGCCAGCAGCAGGGCGGCGGGAGGGGCCTACAATGAGCAGTTCTTC.

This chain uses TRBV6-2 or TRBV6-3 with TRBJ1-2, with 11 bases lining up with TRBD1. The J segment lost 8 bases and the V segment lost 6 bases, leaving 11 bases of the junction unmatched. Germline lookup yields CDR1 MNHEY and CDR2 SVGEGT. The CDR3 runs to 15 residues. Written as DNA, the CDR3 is TGTGCCAGCAGCAGGGGTCCGGACAGGGGGCAAGGCTACACCTTC. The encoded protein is CASSRGPDRGQGYTF.

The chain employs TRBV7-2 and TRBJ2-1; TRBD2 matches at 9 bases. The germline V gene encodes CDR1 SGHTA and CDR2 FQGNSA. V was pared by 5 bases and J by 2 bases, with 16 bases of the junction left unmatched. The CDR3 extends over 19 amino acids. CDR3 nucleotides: TGTGCCAGCAGCCGTAGGGGCCGGGGGAGCGGGGGGACCTACAATGAGCAGTTCTTC. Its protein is CASSRRGRGSGGTYNEQFF.

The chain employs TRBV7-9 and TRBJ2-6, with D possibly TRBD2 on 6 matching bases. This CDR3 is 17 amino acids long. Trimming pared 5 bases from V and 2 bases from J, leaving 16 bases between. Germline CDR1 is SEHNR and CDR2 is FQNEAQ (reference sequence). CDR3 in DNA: TGTGCCAGCAGCCCGGGACCGCCGGGAGCTGGGGCCAACGTCCTGACTTTC. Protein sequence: CASSPGPPGAGANVLTF.

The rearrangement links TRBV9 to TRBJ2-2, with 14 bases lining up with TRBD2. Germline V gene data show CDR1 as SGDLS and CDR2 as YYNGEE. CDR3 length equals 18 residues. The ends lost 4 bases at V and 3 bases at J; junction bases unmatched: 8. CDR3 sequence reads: CASSPTGLAGAHTGELFF. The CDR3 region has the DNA TGTGCCAGCAGCCCGACGGGACTAGCGGGAGCGCACACCGGGGAGCTGTTTTTT.

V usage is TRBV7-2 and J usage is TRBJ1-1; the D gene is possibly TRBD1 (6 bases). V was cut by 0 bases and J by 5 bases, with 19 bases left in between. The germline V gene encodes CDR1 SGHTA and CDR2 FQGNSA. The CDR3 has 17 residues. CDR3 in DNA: TGTGCCAGCAGCTTAGCCCGGGGGGGGGCAAGAGAAACTGAAGCTTTCTTT. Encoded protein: CASSLARGGARETEAFF.

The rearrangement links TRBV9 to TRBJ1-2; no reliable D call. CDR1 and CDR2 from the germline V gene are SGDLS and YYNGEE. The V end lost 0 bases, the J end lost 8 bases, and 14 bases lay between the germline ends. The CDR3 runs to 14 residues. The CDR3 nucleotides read TGTGCCAGCAGCGTAGGGGCCTCTCTCCGGGGCTACACCTTC. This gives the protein CASSVGASLRGYTF.

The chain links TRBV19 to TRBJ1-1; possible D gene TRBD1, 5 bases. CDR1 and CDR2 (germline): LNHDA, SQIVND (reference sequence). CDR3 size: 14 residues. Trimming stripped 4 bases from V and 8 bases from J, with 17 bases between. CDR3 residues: CASSSPGGGPEAFF. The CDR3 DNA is TGTGCCAGTAGTAGCCCGGGGGGAGGCCCCGAAGCTTTCTTT. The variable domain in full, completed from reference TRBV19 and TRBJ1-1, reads DGGITQSPKYLFRKEGQNVTLSCEQNLNHDAMYWYRQDPGQGLRLIYYSQIVNDFQKGDIAEGYSVSREKKESFPLTVTSAQKNPTAFYLCASSSPGGGPEAFFGQGTRLTVV.

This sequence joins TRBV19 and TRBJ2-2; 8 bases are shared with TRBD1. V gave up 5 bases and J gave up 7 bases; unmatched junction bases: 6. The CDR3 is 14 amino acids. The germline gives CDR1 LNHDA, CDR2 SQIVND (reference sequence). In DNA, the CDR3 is TGTGCCAGTAGTTTCCAGGGGGCGAGCGGGGAGCTGTTTTTT. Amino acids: CASSFQGASGELFF.

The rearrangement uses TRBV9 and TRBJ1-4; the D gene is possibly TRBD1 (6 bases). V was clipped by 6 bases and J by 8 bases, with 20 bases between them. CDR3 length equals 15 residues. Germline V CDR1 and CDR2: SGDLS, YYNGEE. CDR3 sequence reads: CASTRSGGYGEKLFF. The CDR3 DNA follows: TGTGCCAGCACCCGTAGCGGGGGCTACGGGGAAAAACTGTTTTTT. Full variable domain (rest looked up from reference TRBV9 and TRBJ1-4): DSGVTQTPKHLITATGQRVTLRCSPRSGDLSVYWYQQSLDQGLQFLIQYYNGEERAKGNILERFSAQQFPDLHSELNLSSLELGDSALYFCASTRSGGYGEKLFFGSGTQLSVL.

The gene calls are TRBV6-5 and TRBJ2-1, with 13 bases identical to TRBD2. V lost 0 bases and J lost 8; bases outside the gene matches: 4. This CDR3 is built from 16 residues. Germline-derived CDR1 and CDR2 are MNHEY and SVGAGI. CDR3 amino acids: CASSYSRLAGGYEQFF. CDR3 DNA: TGTGCCAGCAGTTACTCGAGACTAGCGGGAGGCTATGAGCAGTTCTTC.

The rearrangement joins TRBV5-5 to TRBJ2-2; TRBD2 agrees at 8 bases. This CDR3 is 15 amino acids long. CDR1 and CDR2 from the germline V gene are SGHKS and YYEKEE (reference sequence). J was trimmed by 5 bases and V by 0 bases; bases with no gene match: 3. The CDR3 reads CASSLGSSGTGELFF. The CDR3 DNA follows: TGTGCCAGCAGCTTGGGGTCTAGCGGGACCGGGGAGCTGTTTTTT.

This CDR3 is CASSLKGVRDQPQHF. In nucleotides, the CDR3 is TGTGCCAGCAGTTTAAAGGGGGTACGGGATCAGCCCCAGCATTTT. The chain couples TRBV28 to TRBJ1-5, with D possibly matching TRBD1 (6 bases). The CDR3 contains 15 residues. The V end lost 2 bases, the J end lost 5 bases, and 13 bases lay between the germline ends. Germline CDR1 and CDR2: MDHEN and SYDVKM.

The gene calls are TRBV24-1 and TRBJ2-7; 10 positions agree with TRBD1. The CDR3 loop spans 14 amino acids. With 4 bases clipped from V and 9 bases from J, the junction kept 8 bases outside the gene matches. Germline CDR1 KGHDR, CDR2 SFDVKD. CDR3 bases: TGTGCCACCAGTGACCAAGACAGGGGGCGAGTGCAGTACGTC. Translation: CATSDQDRGRVQYV.

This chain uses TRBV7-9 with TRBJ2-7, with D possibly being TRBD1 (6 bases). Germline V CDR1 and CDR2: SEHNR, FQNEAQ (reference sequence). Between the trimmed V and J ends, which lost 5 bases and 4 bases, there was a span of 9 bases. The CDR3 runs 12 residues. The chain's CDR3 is CASSHREYEQYF. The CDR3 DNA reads TGTGCCAGCAGCCACAGGGAGTACGAGCAGTACTTC.

The CDR3 nucleotides are TGTGCCAGCAGCGTAACCGATGGCGGGGGGAGCTCCTATAATTCACCCCTCCACTTT. This gives the protein CASSVTDGGGSSYNSPLHF. V and J are TRBV9 and TRBJ1-6; a weak D match, TRBD1 (5 bases). The CDR3 has 19 residues. The V gene's germline CDR1 is SGDLS and CDR2 YYNGEE. Between the trimmed V and J ends, which lost 1 base and 0 bases, there was a span of 17 bases. The whole variable domain, remainder taken from reference TRBV9 and TRBJ1-6, is DSGVTQTPKHLITATGQRVTLRCSPRSGDLSVYWYQQSLDQGLQFLIQYYNGEERAKGNILERFSAQQFPDLHSELNLSSLELGDSALYFCASSVTDGGGSSYNSPLHFGNGTRLTVT.

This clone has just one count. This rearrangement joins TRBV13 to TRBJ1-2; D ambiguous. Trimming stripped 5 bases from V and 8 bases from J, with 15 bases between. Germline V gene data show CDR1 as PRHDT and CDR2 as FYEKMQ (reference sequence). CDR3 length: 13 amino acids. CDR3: CASSTQVPMGYTF. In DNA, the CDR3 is TGTGCCAGCAGCACCCAGGTTCCCATGGGCTACACCTTC.

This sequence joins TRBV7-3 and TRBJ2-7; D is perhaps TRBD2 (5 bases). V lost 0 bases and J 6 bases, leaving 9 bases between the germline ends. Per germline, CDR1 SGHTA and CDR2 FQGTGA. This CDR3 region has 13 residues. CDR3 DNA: TGTGCCAGCAGCTTAACGTCCCGGGGCGAGCAGTACTTC. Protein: CASSLTSRGEQYF. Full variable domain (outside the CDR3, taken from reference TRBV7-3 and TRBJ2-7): GAGVSQTPSNKVTEKGKYVELRCDPISGHTALYWYRQSLGQGPEFLIYFQGTGAADDSGLPNDRFFAVRPEGSVSTLKIQRTERGDSAVYLCASSLTSRGEQYFGPGTRLTVT.

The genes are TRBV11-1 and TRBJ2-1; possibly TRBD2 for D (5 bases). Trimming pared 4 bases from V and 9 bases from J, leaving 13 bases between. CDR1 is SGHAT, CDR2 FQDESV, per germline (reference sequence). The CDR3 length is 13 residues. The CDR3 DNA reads TGTGCCAGCAGCTGGGCTAGCCCTCTTGAGCAGTTCTTC. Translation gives CASSWASPLEQFF.

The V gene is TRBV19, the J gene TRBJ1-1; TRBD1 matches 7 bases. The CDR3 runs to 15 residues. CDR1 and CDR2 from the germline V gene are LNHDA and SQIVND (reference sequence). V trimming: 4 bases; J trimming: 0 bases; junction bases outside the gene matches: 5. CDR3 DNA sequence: TGTGCCAGTAGTAGGGGACAGAACATGAACACTGAAGCTTTCTTT. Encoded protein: CASSRGQNMNTEAFF.

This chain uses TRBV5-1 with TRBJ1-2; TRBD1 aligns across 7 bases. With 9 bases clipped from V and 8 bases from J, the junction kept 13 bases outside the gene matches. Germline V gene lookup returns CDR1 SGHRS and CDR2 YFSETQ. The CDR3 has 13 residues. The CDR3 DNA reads TGCGCCACCCGACCCGACAGGGACCCAGGCTACACCTTC. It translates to CATRPDRDPGYTF.

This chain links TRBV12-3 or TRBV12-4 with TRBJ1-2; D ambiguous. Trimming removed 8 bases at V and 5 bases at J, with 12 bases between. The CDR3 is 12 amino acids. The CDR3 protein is CASGGPAYGYTF. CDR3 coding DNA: TGTGCCAGCGGCGGGCCGGCGTATGGCTACACCTTC.

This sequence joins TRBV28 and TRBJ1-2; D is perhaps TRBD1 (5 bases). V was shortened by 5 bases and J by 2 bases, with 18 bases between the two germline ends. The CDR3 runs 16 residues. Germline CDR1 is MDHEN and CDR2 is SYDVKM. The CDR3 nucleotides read TGTGCCAGCAGTCCTGGGGGGGGAGCGGACAACTATGGCTACACCTTC. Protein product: CASSPGGGADNYGYTF.

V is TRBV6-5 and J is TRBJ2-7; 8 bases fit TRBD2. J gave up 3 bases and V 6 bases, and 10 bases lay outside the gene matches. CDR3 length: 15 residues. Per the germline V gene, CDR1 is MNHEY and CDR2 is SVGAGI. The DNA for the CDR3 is TGTGCCAGCAGACACACTAGCGGAAGGGACTACGAGCAGTACTTC. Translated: CASRHTSGRDYEQYF.

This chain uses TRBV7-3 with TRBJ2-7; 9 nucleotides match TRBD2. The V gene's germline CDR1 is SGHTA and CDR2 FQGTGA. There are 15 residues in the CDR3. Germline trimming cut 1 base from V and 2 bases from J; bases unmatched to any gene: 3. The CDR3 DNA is TGTGCCAGCAGCTTAAGGGGCGGGAGGGCCTACGAGCAGTACTTC. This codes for CASSLRGGRAYEQYF. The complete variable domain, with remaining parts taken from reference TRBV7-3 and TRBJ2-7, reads GAGVSQTPSNKVTEKGKYVELRCDPISGHTALYWYRQSLGQGPEFLIYFQGTGAADDSGLPNDRFFAVRPEGSVSTLKIQRTERGDSAVYLCASSLRGGRAYEQYFGPGTRLTVT.

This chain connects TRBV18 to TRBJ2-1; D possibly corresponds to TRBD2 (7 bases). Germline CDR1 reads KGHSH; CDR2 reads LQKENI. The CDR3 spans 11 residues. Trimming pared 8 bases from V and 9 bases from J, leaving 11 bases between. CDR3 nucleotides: TGTGCCAGCCAAGGGGGGGGTGAGCAGTTCTTC. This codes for CASQGGGEQFF.